This TCR beta chain was profiled in a study of blood T cell repertoires in COVID-19. Overall study context: The United States, Italy and Spain were the sources of the acute and convalescent COVID-19 samples. From T cells, B-cell-depleted T cells, or PBMCs came the material, which was cDNA or gDNA.

Original processing methods: Nucleated cell counts were estimated from reference gene primer amplification. Clones were read by immunoSEQ multiplex PCR, and TCRdb kept only the in-frame ones, dropping some. V and J calls plus clone size are reproduced from that table; the DNA served to infer D and trimming. The sample yields hundreds of thousands of clones, around 86% seen once. Germline V gene sequence: CDR1 LGHNA, CDR2 YNFKEQ. CDR3 length equals 17 residues. V dropped 4 bases and J dropped 0; count of bases not matched to a gene: 9. This TCR derives from a man between 65 and 85 years old with acute or convalescent COVID-19. V gene TRBV4-2 combines with J gene TRBJ2-3; 8 bases match TRBD1. Specimen: peripheral blood. CDR3 coding DNA: TGTGCCAGCAGCCCGGACAGGGCCTCAGTAAGCACAGATACGCAGTATTTT. Its translation: CASSPDRASVSTDTQYF.